The 18 T cell receptor beta chains listed next were all sequenced from one sample in a study of memory CD4+ T cells and cytomegalovirus serostatus. Single viable CD3+CD4+CD8-CD45RO+ cells were sorted as the memory CD4+ T cells. Method: immunoSEQ multiplex PCR; TCRdb's copy keeps in-frame clones and lacks some. The data show over 35,000 clones, around 79% seen once. Sequencing was done on a sample of memory CD4+ T cells from blood. These receptors all stem from an adult in good health and CMV-seronegative.

This chain uses TRBV14 with TRBJ2-1; D not resolved. The CDR3 is 15 residues long. CDR1 is SGHDN, CDR2 FVKESK, per germline. V was pared by 2 bases and J by 8 bases, with 16 bases between. CDR3 bases: TGTGCCAGCAGCCAAAGGGTCGGGTTTGGGGATGAGCAGTTCTTC. Translation gives CASSQRVGFGDEQFF.

V usage is TRBV6-1 and J usage is TRBJ2-3; TRBD1 might be the D (5 bases). The CDR3 has 15 residues. V shed 1 base and J shed 0 bases, with 8 bases lying between them. CDR1 MNHNS and CDR2 SASEGT come from the germline V gene. This chain's CDR3 is CASSEGGRSTDTQYF. CDR3 sequence (DNA): TGTGCCAGCAGTGAAGGGGGCAGAAGCACAGATACGCAGTATTTT.

The CDR3 here is CASSLSAPRTGVREQYF. CDR3 bases: TGTGCCAGCAGCCTTAGCGCTCCGAGGACAGGGGTGAGGGAGCAGTACTTC. This rearrangement joins TRBV7-8 to TRBJ2-7; 9 bases align to TRBD1. This CDR3 region has 17 residues. Trimming at V came to 5 bases and at J to 7 bases, leaving 18 bases not matched to a gene. The germline gives CDR1 SGHVS, CDR2 FQNEAQ.

The chain joins TRBV21-1 to TRBJ2-5; the D call of TRBD2 is as the table states it, not checked on the DNA. With the DNA end fitting TRBJ2-7 better, the J assignment may be wrong. TRBV21-1 is listed as a pseudogene. This CDR3 region has 15 residues. The chain's CDR3 is CASSSLGGDGYEQYF. The CDR3 bases are TGTGCCAGCAGCTCCCTGGGGGGAGATGGGTACGAGCAGTACTTC.

V gene TRBV30 combines with J gene TRBJ2-7, with 7 bases lining up with TRBD2. V trimming: 8 bases; J trimming: 2 bases; junction bases outside the gene matches: 12. This CDR3 region has 14 residues. The germline gives CDR1 GTSNPN, CDR2 SVGIG (reference sequence). The CDR3 protein is CARASERGTYEQYF. The CDR3 nucleotides read TGTGCCAGGGCGTCCGAGCGGGGAACCTACGAGCAGTACTTC. The full variable domain, with the rest looked up from reference TRBV30 and TRBJ2-7, is SQTIHQWPATLVQPVGSPLSLECTVEGTSNPNLYWYRQAAGRGLQLLFYSVGIGQISSEVPQNLSASRPQDRQFILSSKKLLLSDSGFYLCARASERGTYEQYFGPGTRLTVT.

J is TRBJ1-5 and V is TRBV6-1; tentative D call: TRBD1 (5 bases). This CDR3 comprises 15 residues. Germline V CDR1 and CDR2: MNHNS, SASEGT. The V gene lost 11 bases and the J gene lost 7 bases, with 24 bases spanning the gap. CDR3 sequence reads: CAGGGGDGSGQPQHF. The CDR3 DNA reads as TGTGCCGGTGGTGGAGGGGACGGGTCGGGACAGCCCCAGCATTTT.

The rearrangement joins TRBV2 to TRBJ2-7, with TRBD2 identical over 10 bases. Germline V lookup: CDR1 SNHLY, CDR2 FYNNEI. The CDR3 sequence is 14 residues long. The trim removed 5 bases at V and 4 bases at J, leaving 5 bases unmatched. The CDR3 protein is CASSFSGGRYEQYF. CDR3 DNA: TGTGCCAGCAGTTTTAGCGGGGGGAGGTACGAGCAGTACTTC. Looking up the rest from reference TRBV2 and TRBJ2-7 gives the full variable domain: EPEVTQTPSHQVTQMGQEVILRCVPISNHLYFYWYRQILGQKVEFLVSFYNNEISEKSEIFDDQFSVERPDGSNFTLKIRSTKLEDSAMYFCASSFSGGRYEQYFGPGTRLTVT.

The V gene is TRBV7-9, the J gene TRBJ1-1; D is ambiguous. The germline V and J ends were trimmed by 3 bases and 7 bases, with 9 bases remaining between them. Germline CDR1 is SEHNR and CDR2 is FQNEAQ (reference sequence). The CDR3 is 12 amino acids. CDR3: CASSLELGEAFF. The CDR3, as DNA: TGTGCCAGCAGCTTGGAGTTGGGTGAAGCTTTCTTT.

This clone was picked up a small number of times. The chain recombines TRBV27 with TRBJ1-2; the D is unclear. Trimming removed 5 bases from V and 5 bases from J, with 9 bases in between. The CDR3 has 12 residues. CDR1 MNHEY and CDR2 SMNVEV come from the germline V gene (reference sequence). The CDR3 DNA reads as TGTGCCAGCAGTCAGGCGGGGTATGGCTACACCTTC. This gives the protein CASSQAGYGYTF.

The chain couples TRBV19 to TRBJ1-5; D uncertain. CDR3 size: 15 residues. V shed 3 bases and J shed 2 bases, with 11 bases lying between them. CDR1 and CDR2 (germline): LNHDA, SQIVND (reference sequence). DNA for the CDR3: TGTGCCAGTAGTATTATGGGTACGGGCAATCAGCCCCAGCATTTT. Amino acids: CASSIMGTGNQPQHF.

This chain joins TRBV5-6 and TRBJ2-1; D unresolved. V shed 5 bases and J shed 6 bases, with 21 bases lying between them. The CDR3 sequence is 16 residues long. Per the germline V gene, CDR1 is SGHDT and CDR2 is YYEEEE. This CDR3 reads CASRALNNRLANEQFF. The CDR3 bases are TGTGCCAGCAGGGCCTTAAACAACCGTCTGGCCAATGAGCAGTTCTTC. Combining the CDR3 with reference TRBV5-6 and TRBJ2-1 gives the whole variable domain DAGVTQSPTHLIKTRGQQVTLRCSPKSGHDTVSWYQQALGQGPQFIFQYYEEEERQRGNFPDRFSGHQFPNYSSELNVNALLLGDSALYLCASRALNNRLANEQFFGPGTRLTVL.

The V and J genes are TRBV6-1 and TRBJ2-7, with a tentative D call TRBD1 (6 bases). The CDR3 extends over 11 amino acids. V was trimmed by 7 bases and J by 6 bases, leaving 10 bases between them. Germline CDR1 reads MNHNS; CDR2 reads SASEGT. CDR3 protein: CASNTGTEQYF. The CDR3 nucleotides are TGTGCCAGCAACACAGGGACCGAGCAGTACTTC.

The chain combines TRBV5-1 with TRBJ2-1; no reliable D call. The CDR3 is made up of 12 amino acids. Trimming removed 5 bases at V and 5 bases at J, with 8 bases between. Germline V lookup: CDR1 SGHRS, CDR2 YFSETQ. CDR3: CASRKQNNEQFF. CDR3 coding DNA: TGCGCCAGCAGAAAGCAAAACAATGAGCAGTTCTTC.

The rearrangement joins TRBV10-3 to TRBJ1-2, with D tentatively TRBD1 (6 bases). There are 16 residues in the CDR3. CDR1 is ENHRY, CDR2 SYGVKD, per germline. CDR3 coding DNA: TGTGTCACCCAGGACAGCGCCCTCGGGGGTAACTATGGCTACACCTTC. Translation: CVTQDSALGGNYGYTF.

The V call is TRBV7-9, the J call TRBJ1-5; D is unclear. CDR1 and CDR2 (germline): SEHNR, FQNEAQ (reference sequence). The CDR3 spans 14 residues. V gave up 1 base and J gave up 7 bases, with 11 bases separating them. The CDR3 sequence: CASSLDGREQPQHF. Written as DNA, the CDR3 is TGTGCCAGCAGCTTAGATGGGCGGGAGCAGCCCCAGCATTTT.

V usage is TRBV6-1 and J usage is TRBJ1-3, with D hard to call. Looked up from germline, CDR1 is MNHNS and CDR2 is SASEGT. There are 15 residues in the CDR3. V lost 3 bases to trimming and J lost 2 bases, with 11 bases between them. The CDR3 sequence is CASSDNWQAGNTIYF. Written as DNA, the CDR3 is TGTGCCAGCAGTGACAATTGGCAGGCTGGAAACACCATATATTTT.

The rearrangement uses TRBV11-2 and TRBJ2-5; the D gene is possibly TRBD2 (6 bases). The CDR3 runs to 15 residues. V shed 4 bases and J shed 6 bases, with 18 bases lying between them. The germline gives CDR1 SGHAT, CDR2 FQNNGV. The CDR3: CASSSLKRAHQTQYF. The CDR3 DNA follows: TGTGCCAGCAGCTCCCTGAAGCGGGCTCACCAGACCCAGTACTTC.

This clone was seen more than once but under ten times. The V and J genes are TRBV5-4 and TRBJ2-5, with 7 bases aligning to TRBD2. The CDR3 runs 14 residues. Per germline, CDR1 SGHNT and CDR2 YYREEE (reference sequence). V lost 2 bases, J lost 4 bases, and 5 bases stayed unmatched. The CDR3 sequence: CASSFGGRGETQYF. The CDR3 nucleotides are TGTGCCAGCAGCTTTGGGGGGAGGGGAGAGACCCAGTACTTC.